This record concerns one T cell receptor beta chain sequence. Its specificity is not known. The data were taken from a study of shared clonotypes between healthy human individuals. Findings of the study overall: Sequencing depth was expected to affect clonotype sharing among donors. Memory subsets generally showed smaller estimated richness than naive subsets did.

The material for each subset, its genomic DNA, was split evenly across several immunoSEQ plates. The method was immunoSEQ multiplex PCR; TCRdb's version includes in-frame clones alone and lacks a portion of them. The sample yields some 2 million clones, roughly 94% seen once. All the donors were Caucasian adults who lived in Nashville, Tennessee. With 4 bases removed from V and 0 bases from J, the gap between germline ends came to 16 bases. This CDR3 spans 17 amino acids. The germline V gene has CDR1 KGHSH and CDR2 LQKENI. The J gene is TRBJ2-1, the V gene TRBV18, with D tentatively TRBD1 (6 bases). The sequencing sample was made of naive CD4+ T cells sorted from blood. As for subset: CD45RA+ positively selected. This receptor was taken from a man aged 18-30 years in good health. The CDR3 loop reads CASSHNRDVSSYNEQFF. The CDR3 nucleotides read TGTGCCAGCTCACATAACAGGGACGTGAGCTCCTACAATGAGCAGTTCTTC.